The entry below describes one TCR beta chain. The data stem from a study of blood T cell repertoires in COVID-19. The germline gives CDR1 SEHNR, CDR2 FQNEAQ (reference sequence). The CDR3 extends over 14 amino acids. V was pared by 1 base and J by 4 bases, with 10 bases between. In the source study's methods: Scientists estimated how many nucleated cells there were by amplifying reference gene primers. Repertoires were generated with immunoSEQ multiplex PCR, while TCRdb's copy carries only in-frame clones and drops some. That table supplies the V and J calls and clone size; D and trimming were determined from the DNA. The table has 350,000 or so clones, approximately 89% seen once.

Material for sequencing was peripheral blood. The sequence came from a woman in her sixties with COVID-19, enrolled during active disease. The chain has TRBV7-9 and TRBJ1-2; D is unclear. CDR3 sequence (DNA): TGTGCCAGCAGCTTAGTTCCAGGAACCTATGGCTACACCTTC. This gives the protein CASSLVPGTYGYTF. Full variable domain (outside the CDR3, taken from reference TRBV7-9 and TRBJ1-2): DTGVSQNPRHKITKRGQNVTFRCDPISEHNRLYWYRQTLGQGPEFLTYFQNEAQLEKSRLLSDRFSAERPKGSFSTLEIQRTEQGDSAMYLCASSLVPGTYGYTFGSGTRLTVV.